The following is a TCR beta chain sequence with its context. The sort gate was single viable CD3+CD4+CD8-CD45RO+ cells for memory CD4+ T cells. This entry comes from a study of memory CD4+ T cells and cytomegalovirus serostatus. TCRdb's table, derived via immunoSEQ multiplex PCR, lists solely in-frame clones and lacks some. The data show about 92,000 clones, with 75% to 90% seen just once and about 3.5% held by the top ten. The CDR3 is made up of 15 amino acids. The germline gives CDR1 SQVTM, CDR2 ANQGSEA. The ends were cut back, 6 bases at V and 4 bases at J, with 19 bases in the middle. The chain carries TRBV29-1 and TRBJ2-1, with D perhaps being TRBD1 or TRBD2 (6 bases each). The sequencing input was memory CD4+ T cells from blood. The clonotype comes from an adult in good health and CMV-seropositive. For the CDR3, the DNA is TGCAGCGTGGCGAGGGGGGCAGGGGTGTACAATGAGCAGTTCTTC. Translated, it gives CSVARGAGVYNEQFF.